This T cell receptor beta chain was captured by sequencing in a study of T cells in Graves' hyperthyroidism and ophthalmopathy. Study-level background: Peripheral blood collection took place at initial diagnosis, before any treatment.

Amplified regions were TCR beta CDR3 sequences from RNA transcripts. In the first-round RT-PCR of the TCR CDR3, the HTBI primer set was used. From the multiplex PCR reads, TCRdb called clonotypes with MiXCR, one entry per CDR3 protein. Counted here are over 250,000 distinct CDR3 sequences, less than 30% occurring once; the ten biggest clones make up roughly a quarter. Hyperthyroidism, newly diagnosed and lasting under 2 months, affected patients aged 18 to 65. CDR1 and CDR2 (germline): GTSNPN, SVGIG (reference sequence). The CDR3 contains 13 residues. The ends were cut back, 7 bases at V and 1 base at J, with 13 bases in the middle.

Sequenced: blood. This receptor was taken from a man aged 35 to 55 with Graves' hyperthyroidism that later progressed to Graves' ophthalmopathy. V gene TRBV30 combines with J gene TRBJ1-1; possible D gene TRBD1, 5 bases. CDR3 amino acids: CALNGGENTEAFF. CDR3 nucleotide sequence: TGTGCCTTGAACGGAGGGGAGAACACTGAAGCTTTCTTT.